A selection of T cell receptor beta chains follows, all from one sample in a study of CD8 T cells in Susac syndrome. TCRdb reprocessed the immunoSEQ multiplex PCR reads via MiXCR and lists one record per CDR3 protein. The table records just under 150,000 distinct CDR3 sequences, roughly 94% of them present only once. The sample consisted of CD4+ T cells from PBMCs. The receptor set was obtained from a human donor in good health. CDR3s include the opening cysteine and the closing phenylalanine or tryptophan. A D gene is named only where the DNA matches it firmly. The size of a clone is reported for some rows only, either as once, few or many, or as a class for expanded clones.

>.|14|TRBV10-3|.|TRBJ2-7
TGTGCCATCAGTGAGTCAGGGCAGACCTACGAGCAGTACTTC
CAISESGQTYEQYF
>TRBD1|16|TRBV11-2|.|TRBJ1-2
TGTGCCAGCAGCTTAGGCGGGACAGGGTGGAACTATGGCTACACCTTC
CASSLGGTGWNYGYTF
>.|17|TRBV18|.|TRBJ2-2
TGTGCCAGCTCACCACCGGGGAGCAGGACCAACACCGGGGAGCTGTTTTTT
CASSPPGSRTNTGELFF
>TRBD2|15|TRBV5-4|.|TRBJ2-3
TGTGCCAGCAGCCCCACTAGCGGGATCACAGATACGCAGTATTTT
CASSPTSGITDTQYF
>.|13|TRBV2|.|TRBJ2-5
TGTGCCAGCAGTGGAGTTACGCAAGAGACCCAGTACTTC
CASSGVTQETQYF
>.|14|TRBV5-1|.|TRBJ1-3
TGCGCCAGCAGCCCGGCATCCACTGGAAACACCATATATTTT
CASSPASTGNTIYF
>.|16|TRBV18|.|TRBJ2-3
TGTGCCAGCTCACCCATGGCTGGGGGTAGCACAGATACGCAGTATTTT
CASSPMAGGSTDTQYF
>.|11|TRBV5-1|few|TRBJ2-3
TGTGCCAGCAGTTTGTTGGATACGCAGTATTTT
CASSLLDTQYF
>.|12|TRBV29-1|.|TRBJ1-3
TGCAGCGTGGCTCTCCCTGGAAACACCATATATTTT
CSVALPGNTIYF
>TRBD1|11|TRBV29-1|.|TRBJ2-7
TGCAGCGCGGGACAGGGGTACGAGCAGTACTTC
CSAGQGYEQYF
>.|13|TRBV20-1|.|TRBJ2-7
TGCAGTGCTGTCAGACCGAGCTCCTACGAGCAGTACTTC
CSAVRPSSYEQYF
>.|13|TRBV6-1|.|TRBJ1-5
TGTGCCAGCACCCAATATAGCAATCAGCCCCAGCATTTT
CASTQYSNQPQHF
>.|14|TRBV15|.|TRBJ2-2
TGTGCCACCGAAGGCGCCTCGAACACCGGGGAGCTGTTTTTT
CATEGASNTGELFF
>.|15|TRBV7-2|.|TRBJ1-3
TGTGCCAGCAGCTTAGATTTAGGGCGTGGAAACACCATATATTTT
CASSLDLGRGNTIYF
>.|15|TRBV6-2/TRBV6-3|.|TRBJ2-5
TGTGCCAGCAGTTCTAAGGAGGCTGTAGGAGAGACCCAGTACTTC
CASSSKEAVGETQYF
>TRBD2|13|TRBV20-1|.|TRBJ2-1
TGCAGTGCTTTTCGACTAGCAAGCAATGAGCAGTTCTTC
CSAFRLASNEQFF
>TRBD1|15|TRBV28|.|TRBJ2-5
TGTGCCAGCAGTTTAATTAACAGGGGCCAAGAGACCCAGTACTTC
CASSLINRGQETQYF
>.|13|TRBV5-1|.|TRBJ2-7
TGCGCCAGCAGCAAAGAGGGACAAAACCGGCAGTACTTC
CASSKEGQNRQYF
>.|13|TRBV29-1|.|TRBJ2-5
TGCAGCGTTGAAGAGAGTGGGGGAGAGACCCAGTACTTC
CSVEESGGETQYF
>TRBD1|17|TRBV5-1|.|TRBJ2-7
TGCGCCAGCAGCCACGATGGTGCGACAGGGCTACTACACGAGCAGTACTTC
CASSHDGATGLLHEQYF
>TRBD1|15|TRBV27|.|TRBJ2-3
TGTGCCAGCAGTTTATGGACAGGGATGGACGATACGCAGTATTTT
CASSLWTGMDDTQYF
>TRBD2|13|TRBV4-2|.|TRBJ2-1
TGTGCCAGCAGCCAAAGAGGGAGGGATGAGCAGTTCTTC
CASSQRGRDEQFF
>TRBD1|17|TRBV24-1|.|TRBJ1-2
TGTGCCACCAGTGATCCGCCGGGCACAGGGGAGAACTATGGCTACACCTTC
CATSDPPGTGENYGYTF
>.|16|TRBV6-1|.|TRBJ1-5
TGTGCCAGCAGTGAAATGGGAGGGGCAGCTAATCAGCCCCAGCATTTT
CASSEMGGAANQPQHF
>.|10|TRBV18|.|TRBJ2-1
TGTGCCAGCTCTTCTATAGAGCAGTTCTTC
CASSSIEQFF
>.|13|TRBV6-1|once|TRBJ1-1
TGTGCCAGCAGTGCGCAGGGGAACACTGAAGCTTTCTTT
CASSAQGNTEAFF
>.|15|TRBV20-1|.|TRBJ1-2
TGCAGTGCTAGAGATGGGGGAGGGCTCGACTATGGCTACACCTTC
CSARDGGGLDYGYTF
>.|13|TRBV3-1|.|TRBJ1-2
TGTGCCAGCAGCCAAGAACGGTACTATGGCTACACCTTC
CASSQERYYGYTF
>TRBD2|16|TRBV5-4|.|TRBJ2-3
TGTGCCAGCAGCGGACTAGCGGGAGTATCTACAGATACGCAGTATTTT
CASSGLAGVSTDTQYF
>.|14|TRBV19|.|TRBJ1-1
TGTGCCAGTACCCGGGGGGGACAGAACACTGAAGCTTTCTTT
CASTRGGQNTEAFF
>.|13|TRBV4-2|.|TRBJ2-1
TGTGCCAGCAGCCCAACTAGCTTCGATGAGCAGTTCTTC
CASSPTSFDEQFF
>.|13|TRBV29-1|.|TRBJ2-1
TGCAGCGCCGAGGAGGCCCCTGGCAATGAGCAGTTCTTC
CSAEEAPGNEQFF
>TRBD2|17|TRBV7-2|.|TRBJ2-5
TGTGCCAGCAGCTTAGAGGGGTCGGCGGGAGGCGGAGAGACCCAGTACTTC
CASSLEGSAGGGETQYF
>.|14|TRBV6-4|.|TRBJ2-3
TGTGCCAGCAGTGACGGAGCCTCCACAGATACGCAGTATTTT
CASSDGASTDTQYF
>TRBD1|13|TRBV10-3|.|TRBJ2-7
TGTGCCATCGGGACAGGGAAAGGCGCCGAGCAGTACTTC
CAIGTGKGAEQYF
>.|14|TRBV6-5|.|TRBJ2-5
TGTGCCAGCAGCCAGACAGGGAGGCAAGAGACCCAGTACTTC
CASSQTGRQETQYF
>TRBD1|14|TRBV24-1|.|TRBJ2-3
TGTGCCACCAGTGACTCACAGGGGGGCGATACGCAGTATTTT
CATSDSQGGDTQYF
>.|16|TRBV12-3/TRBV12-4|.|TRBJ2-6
TGTGCCAGCAGTTTAGGGGGGGCGCAAGGGGCCAACGTCCTGACTTTC
CASSLGGAQGANVLTF
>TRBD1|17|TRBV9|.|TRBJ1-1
TGTGCCAGCAGCGCTGACAGGGGCAAACAGAAAAACACTGAAGCTTTCTTT
CASSADRGKQKNTEAFF
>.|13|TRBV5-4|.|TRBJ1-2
TGTGCCAGCAGCCTTCCCCCGAACTATGGCTACACCTTC
CASSLPPNYGYTF
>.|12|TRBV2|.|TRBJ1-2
TGTGCCAGCAGTGAAGTCTCAGTTAGCTACACCTTC
CASSEVSVSYTF
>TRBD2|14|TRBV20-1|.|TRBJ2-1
TGCAGTGCTAAGGGACTAGTTCTTGTTGGTGAGCAGTTCTTC
CSAKGLVLVGEQFF
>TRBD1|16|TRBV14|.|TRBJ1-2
TGTGCCAGCAGCCAAGCAGGGGGCCTGATTAACTATGGCTACACCTTC
CASSQAGGLINYGYTF
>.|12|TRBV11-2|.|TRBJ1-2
TGTGCCAGCAGCTTTAGGCGGGGTGGCTACACCTTC
CASSFRRGGYTF
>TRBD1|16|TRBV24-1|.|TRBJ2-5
TGTGCCACCAGTGACTCAGGGGGCGATCCTACCGGGGCCCAGTACTTC
CATSDSGGDPTGAQYF
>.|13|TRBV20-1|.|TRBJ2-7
TGCAGTGCCACCGGGACTCGAATCTACGAGCAGTACTTC
CSATGTRIYEQYF
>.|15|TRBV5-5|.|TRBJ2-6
TGTGCCAGCAGCTTGGCGACTCTTGGGGCCAACGTCCTGACTTTC
CASSLATLGANVLTF
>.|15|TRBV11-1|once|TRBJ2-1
TGTGCCAGCAGCTTAGGGTTTGGGGCAGAGAATGAGCAGTTCTTC
CASSLGFGAENEQFF